The 24 T cell receptor beta chains listed next were all sequenced from one sample in a study of blood T cells in healthy people across ages. A second PCR, run for roughly 7 to 11 cycles, used a sample-barcoded 5' primer plus a J-beta primer mix. Via MiXCR, TCRdb re-called the 5' RACE reads, giving one row per CDR3 protein. In the table there are some 1.4 million distinct CDR3 sequences, 35% to 45% of which are singletons. The sample was blood. The receptor source for this set is a woman in her late teens or twenties in good health.

The table lists this clonotype with a few counts. The V and J genes are TRBV29-1 and TRBJ1-2; 9 bases match TRBD1. V was pared by 7 bases and J by 6 bases, with 9 bases of the junction left unmatched. Germline-derived CDR1 and CDR2 are SQVTM and ANQGSEA. This CDR3 comprises 13 residues. CDR3 DNA: TGCAGCGCACCGGGACAGGGAGTAAATGGCTACACCTTC. Translating it yields CSAPGQGVNGYTF.

The chain couples TRBV5-1 to TRBJ2-7, with 11 bases lining up with TRBD2. From germline, CDR1 is SGHRS and CDR2 YFSETQ. The V segment lost 5 bases and the J segment 2 bases; nucleotides outside the gene matches: 6. There are 15 residues in the CDR3. The CDR3 loop reads CASSQLAGVAYEQYF. CDR3 nucleotide sequence: TGCGCCAGCAGTCAACTAGCGGGGGTCGCCTACGAGCAGTACTTC.

In this sample, this clonotype turned up a few times. The genes are TRBV18 and TRBJ2-7; possible D gene TRBD2, 6 bases. This CDR3 contains 14 residues. Deletions cut 3 bases from V and 6 bases from J, with 15 bases between. The V gene's germline CDR1 is KGHSH and CDR2 LQKENI. The CDR3 region has the DNA TGTGCCAGCTCACCCCCAGGGACTCTTCGCGAGCAGTACTTC. It encodes CASSPPGTLREQYF.

This clonotype was detected only a few times. J is TRBJ2-5 and V is TRBV7-9; no firm D call. CDR1 and CDR2 (germline): SEHNR, FQNEAQ (reference sequence). This CDR3 comprises 14 residues. V was clipped by 6 bases and J by 1 base, with 12 bases between them. CDR3 nucleotide sequence: TGTGCCAGCAGTTCTAGGAGTCTCCAAGAGACCCAGTACTTC. Amino acid sequence: CASSSRSLQETQYF. The full variable domain, completed using reference TRBV7-9 and TRBJ2-5, is DTGVSQNPRHKITKRGQNVTFRCDPISEHNRLYWYRQTLGQGPEFLTYFQNEAQLEKSRLLSDRFSAERPKGSFSTLEIQRTEQGDSAMYLCASSSRSLQETQYFGPGTRLLVL.

In regard to this clonotype: Since a much larger clone is just one base distant, this may be a read error. The chain recombines TRBV6-6 with TRBJ1-1, with D possibly matching TRBD1 (6 bases). The germline V gene has CDR1 MNHNY and CDR2 SVGAGI (reference sequence). The CDR3 runs to 13 residues. V was shortened by 9 bases and J by 4 bases, with 15 bases between the two germline ends. CDR3 sequence: CASAPGAVTEAFF. The CDR3 coding sequence is TGTGCCAGTGCCCCAGGGGCGGTCACTGAAGCTTTCTTT.

This clonotype was detected only a few times. The chain is built from TRBV27 and TRBJ2-7; D gene uncertain. V gave up 5 bases and J gave up 5 bases, with 16 bases separating them. CDR3 length equals 14 residues. Germline loops: CDR1 MNHEY, CDR2 SMNVEV (reference sequence). The CDR3 loop is CASSPRVARNEQYF. The CDR3 DNA reads as TGTGCCAGCAGTCCAAGGGTCGCCAGGAACGAGCAGTACTTC.

With regard to this clonotype: A read error is possible here, since a much larger clone lies one base away. The chain employs TRBV5-1 and TRBJ2-1; TRBD2 aligns across 9 bases. Trimming at V came to 7 bases and at J to 4 bases, leaving 9 bases not matched to a gene. CDR1 and CDR2 (germline): SGHRS, YFSETQ. The CDR3 sequence is 15 residues long. In DNA form, the CDR3 reads TGCGCCAGCTTTCTCGCGGGAGGGCGATACAATGAGCAGTTCTTC. This sequence encodes CASFLAGGRYNEQFF.

This chain joins TRBV15 and TRBJ1-5; no reliable D call. CDR1 is LNHNV, CDR2 YYDKDF, per germline (reference sequence). V shed 0 bases and J shed 5 bases, with 5 bases lying between them. This CDR3 has 13 amino acids. The CDR3 nucleotides read TGTGCCACCAGCAGAGAAGCGCATCAGCCCCAGCATTTT. Protein sequence: CATSREAHQPQHF.

In this sample, this clonotype turned up once. The chain is built from TRBV27 and TRBJ1-5; TRBD1 matches at 8 bases. Trimming at V came to 11 bases and at J to 2 bases, leaving 11 bases not matched to a gene. Germline V gives CDR1 MNHEY, CDR2 SMNVEV (reference sequence). This CDR3 has 15 residues. The CDR3 DNA reads TGTGCCGTTGGGGGCAGGGGGCTTGGCAATCAGCCCCAGCATTTT. It is translated as CAVGGRGLGNQPQHF.

The chain links TRBV7-2 to TRBJ2-1, with 8 bases aligning to TRBD2. The J call may not be correct, given that the DNA end is closer to TRBJ2-7. In germline, CDR1 is SGHTA, CDR2 FQGNSA. The CDR3 consists of 16 residues. The CDR3 sequence: CASSGWAGGGNNEQYF. The CDR3 nucleotides are TGTGCCAGCAGCGGCTGGGCGGGAGGTGGGAACAATGAGCAGTACTTC.

The sample holds a few counts of this clonotype. The rearrangement joins TRBV12-3 or TRBV12-4 to TRBJ2-7; 8 positions agree with TRBD2. The trim removed 3 bases at V and 6 bases at J, leaving 10 bases unmatched. The CDR3 extends over 15 amino acids. CDR3 residues: CASSFSGLAGGEQYF. CDR3 DNA sequence: TGTGCCAGCAGTTTTTCAGGGCTAGCGGGTGGCGAGCAGTACTTC.

The chain links TRBV6-1 to TRBJ2-4, with TRBD2 identical over 11 bases. Judging by the DNA end, TRBJ2-7 fits better; the J call may be wrong. Germline V gene sequence: CDR1 MNHNS, CDR2 SASEGT. This CDR3 spans 16 amino acids. DNA of the CDR3: TGTGCCAGCAGTGAAGCGATACTAGCGGGGGTGTACGAGCAGTACTTC. Its protein product is CASSEAILAGVYEQYF.

This clonotype was recorded once. The V and J genes are TRBV6-1 and TRBJ2-5, with 7 bases that match TRBD2. Germline V gene lookup returns CDR1 MNHNS and CDR2 SASEGT. This CDR3 has 16 residues. Unmatched junction bases numbered 21, after V lost 6 bases and J lost 11 bases. In DNA, the CDR3 is TGTGCCAGCAGGGGAAGGCGGGGGTCCGGTAACAATGAGCAGTACTTC. As protein: CASRGRRGSGNNEQYF.

V and J are TRBV6-5 and TRBJ2-7; 7 bases agree with TRBD1. V gave up 6 bases and J gave up 4 bases; unmatched junction bases: 9. The CDR3 loop spans 14 amino acids. CDR1 is MNHEY and CDR2 is SVGAGI in the germline V gene. CDR3 in DNA: TGTGCCAGCAGCCCCAGGGGGATGGGGTACGAGCAGTACTTC. This encodes CASSPRGMGYEQYF.

The rearrangement joins TRBV7-9 to TRBJ2-3, with 8 bases lining up with TRBD2. Germline CDR1 and CDR2: SEHNR and FQNEAQ (reference sequence). The CDR3 is made up of 17 amino acids. V shed 0 bases and J 5 bases; nucleotides not matched to a gene: 10. The chain's CDR3 is CASSLAHAGGWGDTQYF. The CDR3, as DNA: TGTGCCAGCAGCTTAGCGCACGCGGGAGGTTGGGGAGATACGCAGTATTTT.

This clonotype appeared once. A read error may be the cause here, since a much bigger clone is one base away. V is TRBV7-2 and J is TRBJ2-7, with D unclear. CDR3 size: 15 residues. Germline values: CDR1 SGHTA, CDR2 FQGNSA. Trimming left V 6 bases short and J 7 bases short, with 22 bases between. In DNA, the CDR3 is TGTGCCAGCAGTCAAGGCGGTGGGGTTTACAATGAGCAGTACTTC. Encoded protein: CASSQGGGVYNEQYF.

The rearrangement joins TRBV10-2 to TRBJ1-2, with TRBD1 matching 9 bases. V was pared by 1 base and J by 4 bases, with 4 bases of the junction left unmatched. The CDR3 runs 15 residues. From germline, CDR1 is WSHSY and CDR2 SAAADI. The CDR3 DNA reads as TGCGCCAGCAGTGAGTGGGACAGGGACAGCTATGGCTACACCTTC. Translated, it gives CASSEWDRDSYGYTF.

V usage is TRBV21-1 and J usage is TRBJ1-1; TRBD1, the table's D call, lacks a check against the DNA. TRBV21-1 is a pseudogene locus. The CDR3 loop spans 15 amino acids. As DNA, the CDR3 is TGTGCCAGCTCCTCCGGGGGACAGGGGGACACTGAAGCTTTCTTT. This gives the protein CASSSGGQGDTEAFF.

This clonotype appeared a few times. At one end the junction does not follow the germline gene, possibly because of a read error. CDR3 DNA sequence: TGTGCCAGCAGCCAAGGAGGGGGGAGCACAGATACGCAGTATTTT. Protein sequence: CASSQGGGSTDTQYF. The chain uses TRBV4-1 and TRBJ2-3; D possibly uses TRBD1 or TRBD2 (6 bases each). The CDR3 runs 15 residues. Germline assignment: CDR1 MGHRA and CDR2 YSYEKL.

Points on this clonotype: The germline gene is not matched at one end of the junction; a read error may be the cause. CDR3 region: CANSLAGGGTTKNIQYF. The CDR3 coding sequence is TGTGCCAACAGCTTAGCGGGCGGGGGGACCACCAAAAACATTCAGTACTTC. The chain joins TRBV7-2 to TRBJ2-4, with 8 bases aligning to TRBD2. Germline V CDR1 and CDR2: SGHTA, FQGNSA. This CDR3 spans 17 amino acids.

The chain is built from TRBV20-1 and TRBJ2-1; no reliable D call. There are 12 residues in the CDR3. The V end was cut by 6 bases, the J end by 5 bases, with 11 bases between. CDR1 is DFQATT and CDR2 is SNEGSKA in the germline V gene (reference sequence). The CDR3 bases are TGCAGTGCCAACCGCCTCGACAATGAGCAGTTCTTC. Protein product: CSANRLDNEQFF.

This clonotype was observed a few times. This chain links TRBV20-1 with TRBJ1-1; weak D call: TRBD1 (6 bases). The CDR3 has 13 residues. The V end was cut by 3 bases, the J end by 0 bases, with 8 bases between. Germline values: CDR1 DFQATT, CDR2 SNEGSKA (reference sequence). CDR3 protein: CSASRTVNTEAFF. The DNA for the CDR3 is TGCAGTGCTAGCAGGACAGTGAACACTGAAGCTTTCTTT.

This chain uses TRBV10-3 with TRBJ2-5, with D possibly matching TRBD2 (6 bases). CDR1 is ENHRY, CDR2 SYGVKD, per germline. The CDR3 is 13 amino acids. The V and J ends lost 4 bases and 1 base respectively, with 7 bases between them. CDR3 sequence: CAISGRAQETQYF. The CDR3 coding sequence is TGTGCCATCAGTGGGAGGGCCCAAGAGACCCAGTACTTC.

This clonotype occurred a few times. The chain links TRBV20-1 to TRBJ1-2; D not certain. V was cut by 0 bases and J by 4 bases, with 15 bases left in between. This CDR3 contains 15 residues. The germline V gene encodes CDR1 DFQATT and CDR2 SNEGSKA (reference sequence). CDR3 nucleotides: TGCAGTGCTAGAGATCCGGGCAGACCCCCCTATGGCTACACCTTC. It specifies CSARDPGRPPYGYTF.